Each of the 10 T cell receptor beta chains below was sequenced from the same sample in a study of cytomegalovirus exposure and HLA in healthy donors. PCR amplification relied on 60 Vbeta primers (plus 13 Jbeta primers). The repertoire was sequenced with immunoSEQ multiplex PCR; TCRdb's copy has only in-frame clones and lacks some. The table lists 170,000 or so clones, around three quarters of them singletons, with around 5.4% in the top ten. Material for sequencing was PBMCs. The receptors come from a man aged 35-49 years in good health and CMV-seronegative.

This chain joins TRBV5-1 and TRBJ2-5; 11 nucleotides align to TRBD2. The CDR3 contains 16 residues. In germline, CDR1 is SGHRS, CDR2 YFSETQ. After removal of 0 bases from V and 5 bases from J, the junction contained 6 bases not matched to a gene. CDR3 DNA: TGCGCCAGCAGCTTGGGTCCTAGCGGGGGGACGGAGACCCAGTACTTC. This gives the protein CASSLGPSGGTETQYF.

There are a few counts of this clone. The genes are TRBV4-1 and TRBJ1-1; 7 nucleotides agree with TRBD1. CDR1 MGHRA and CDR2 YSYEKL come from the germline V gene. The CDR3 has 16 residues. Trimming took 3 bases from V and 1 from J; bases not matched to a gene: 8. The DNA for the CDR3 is TGCGCCAGCAGCCATCCAGTCCACAGGGGGAACACTGAAGCTTTCTTT. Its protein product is CASSHPVHRGNTEAFF.

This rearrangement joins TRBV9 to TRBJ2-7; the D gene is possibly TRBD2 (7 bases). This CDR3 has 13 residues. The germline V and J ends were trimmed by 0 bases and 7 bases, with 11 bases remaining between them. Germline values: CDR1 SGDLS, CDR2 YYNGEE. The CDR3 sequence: CASSVEGGGEQYF. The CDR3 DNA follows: TGTGCCAGCAGCGTAGAAGGGGGGGGTGAGCAGTACTTC.

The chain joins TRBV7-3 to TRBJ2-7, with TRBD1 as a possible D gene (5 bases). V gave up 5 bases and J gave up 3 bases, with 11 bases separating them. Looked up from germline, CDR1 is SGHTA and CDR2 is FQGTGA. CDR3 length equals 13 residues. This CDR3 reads CASSPDRDYEQYF. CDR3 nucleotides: TGTGCCAGCAGCCCCGACAGAGACTACGAGCAGTACTTC.

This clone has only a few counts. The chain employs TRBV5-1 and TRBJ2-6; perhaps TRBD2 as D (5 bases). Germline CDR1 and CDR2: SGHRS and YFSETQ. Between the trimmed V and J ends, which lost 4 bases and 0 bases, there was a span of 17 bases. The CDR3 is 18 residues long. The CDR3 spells CASSRWSGSSSGANVLTF. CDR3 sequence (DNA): TGCGCCAGCAGCCGCTGGTCGGGGTCTAGCTCTGGGGCCAACGTCCTGACTTTC.

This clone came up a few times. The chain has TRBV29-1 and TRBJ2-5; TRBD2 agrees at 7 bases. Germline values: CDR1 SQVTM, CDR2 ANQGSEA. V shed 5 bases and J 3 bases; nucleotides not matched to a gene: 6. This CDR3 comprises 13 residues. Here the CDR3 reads CSVSLGREETQYF. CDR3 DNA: TGCAGCGTTTCCCTGGGGAGGGAAGAGACCCAGTACTTC.

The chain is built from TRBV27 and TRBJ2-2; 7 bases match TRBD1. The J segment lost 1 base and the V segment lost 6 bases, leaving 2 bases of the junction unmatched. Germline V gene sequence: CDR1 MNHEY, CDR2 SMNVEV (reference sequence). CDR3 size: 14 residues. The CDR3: CASRWDRNTGELFF. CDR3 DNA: TGTGCCAGCAGGTGGGACAGGAACACCGGGGAGCTGTTTTTT.

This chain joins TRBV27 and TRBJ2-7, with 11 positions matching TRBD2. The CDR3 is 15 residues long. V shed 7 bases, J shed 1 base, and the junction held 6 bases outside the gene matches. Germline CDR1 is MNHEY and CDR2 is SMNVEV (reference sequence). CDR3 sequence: CASTSGTSGSYEQYF. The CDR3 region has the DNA TGTGCCAGCACCTCGGGGACTAGCGGTTCCTACGAGCAGTACTTC.

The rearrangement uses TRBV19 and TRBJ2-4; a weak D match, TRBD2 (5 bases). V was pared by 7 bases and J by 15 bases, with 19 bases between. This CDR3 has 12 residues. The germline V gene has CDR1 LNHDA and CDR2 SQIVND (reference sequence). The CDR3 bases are TGTGCCAGTAAAACCGTCGGGGAAAGTGTGTACTTC. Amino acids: CASKTVGESVYF. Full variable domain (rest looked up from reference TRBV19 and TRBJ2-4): DGGITQSPKYLFRKEGQNVTLSCEQNLNHDAMYWYRQDPGQGLRLIYYSQIVNDFQKGDIAEGYSVSREKKESFPLTVTSAQKNPTAFYLCASKTVGESVYFGAGTRLSVL.

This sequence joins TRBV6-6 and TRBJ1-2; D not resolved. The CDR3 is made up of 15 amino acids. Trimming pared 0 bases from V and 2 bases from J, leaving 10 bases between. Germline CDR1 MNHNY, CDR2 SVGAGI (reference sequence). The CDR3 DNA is TGTGCCAGCAGTTACTCTCTTCGAGAGAACTATGGCTACACCTTC. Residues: CASSYSLRENYGYTF.